One sample yielded the 8 T cell receptor beta chains listed below, sequenced in a study of blood T cell repertoires in COVID-19. Here immunoSEQ multiplex PCR was the method, and the copy in TCRdb shows in-frame clones only, minus some. The sample lists 30,000 to 50,000 clones; 75% to 90% were seen once. What was sequenced was peripheral blood. The receptors were gathered from a man aged 50-59 years with active or convalescent COVID-19.

This clone was seen just once. The chain uses TRBV18 and TRBJ1-1; 8 bases fit TRBD1. The length of the CDR3 is 15 residues. Trimming removed 3 bases from V and 5 bases from J; junction bases left unmatched: 8. Germline loops: CDR1 KGHSH, CDR2 LQKENI. CDR3 loop: CASSPGQAVQTEAFF. The CDR3 DNA sequence: TGTGCCAGCTCACCGGGACAGGCGGTTCAGACTGAAGCTTTCTTT.

The CDR3 here is CASSGDRVYGYTF. CDR3 in DNA: TGTGCCAGCAGTGGGGACAGGGTCTATGGCTACACCTTC. The chain joins TRBV2 to TRBJ1-2; 9 nucleotides align to TRBD1. Germline V gene sequence: CDR1 SNHLY, CDR2 FYNNEI. The CDR3 has 13 residues. The V and J ends lost 4 bases and 4 bases, in that order; junction bases with no gene match: 1. Together with reference TRBV2 and TRBJ1-2, the CDR3 gives the full variable domain: EPEVTQTPSHQVTQMGQEVILRCVPISNHLYFYWYRQILGQKVEFLVSFYNNEISEKSEIFDDQFSVERPDGSNFTLKIRSTKLEDSAMYFCASSGDRVYGYTFGSGTRLTVV.

This clone was counted between two and nine times. The rearrangement joins TRBV7-8 to TRBJ1-1; no clear D. Trimming took off 5 bases at V and 5 bases at J, with 6 bases between the two ends. Per the germline V gene, CDR1 is SGHVS and CDR2 is FQNEAQ. The CDR3 has 11 amino acids. CDR3 region: CASSLGTEAFF. In DNA form, the CDR3 reads TGTGCCAGCAGCCTCGGGACTGAAGCTTTCTTT.

This clone was observed a single time. The chain uses TRBV7-2 and TRBJ2-5, with 10 bases fitting TRBD2. V lost 6 bases and J lost 5; bases outside the gene matches: 9. This CDR3 comprises 15 residues. Germline assignment: CDR1 SGHTA and CDR2 FQGNSA. CDR3 nucleotides: TGTGCCAGCAGATCATTAGCGGGGGGTTATGAGACCCAGTACTTC. Translating gives CASRSLAGGYETQYF.

The rearrangement joins TRBV6-5 to TRBJ1-5, with D hard to call. Trimming removed 2 bases at V and 2 bases at J, with 4 bases between. Germline CDR1 and CDR2: MNHEY and SVGAGI. The CDR3 loop spans 13 amino acids. In nucleotides, the CDR3 is TGTGCCAGCAGTTACCGGGGCAATCAGCCCCAGCATTTT. It codes for CASSYRGNQPQHF.

The J gene is TRBJ1-2, the V gene TRBV10-3; D is undetermined. V was clipped by 4 bases and J by 3 bases, with 9 bases between them. The CDR3 spans 13 residues. CDR1 and CDR2 from the germline V gene are ENHRY and SYGVKD. In nucleotides, the CDR3 is TGTGCCATCAGTGCGCGGCCAGACTATGGCTACACCTTC. As protein: CAISARPDYGYTF.

This chain uses TRBV6-1 with TRBJ1-3, with 7 bases that match TRBD1. This CDR3 contains 14 residues. Germline trimming cut 3 bases from V and 2 bases from J; bases unmatched to any gene: 1. Germline V lookup: CDR1 MNHNS, CDR2 SASEGT. CDR3 coding DNA: TGTGCCAGCAGTGACAGGGGGGCTGGAAACACCATATATTTT. Translating it yields CASSDRGAGNTIYF.

V is TRBV15 and J is TRBJ2-7; D uncertain. Germline CDR1 is LNHNV and CDR2 is YYDKDF (reference sequence). The CDR3 consists of 14 residues. Trimming took off 3 bases at V and 0 bases at J, with 9 bases between the two ends. The DNA of the CDR3 is TGTGCCACCAGCAGTTGGGCAAGCTCCTACGAGCAGTACTTC. This sequence encodes CATSSWASSYEQYF.